These 10 T cell receptor beta chains were sequenced from one sample in a study of blood T cell repertoires in COVID-19. TCRdb keeps only in-frame clones here, not all; method: immunoSEQ multiplex PCR. The data contain about 110,000 clones, 81% of them singletons. The specimen was peripheral blood. Every receptor here comes from a man aged 50-60 years with acute or convalescent COVID-19.

The V gene is TRBV7-2, the J gene TRBJ1-2, with D perhaps TRBD1 (5 bases). The germline V gene encodes CDR1 SGHTA and CDR2 FQGNSA. Trimming removed 1 base from V and 7 bases from J, with 10 bases in between. The CDR3 runs 13 residues. The CDR3 DNA follows: TGTGCCAGCAGCTTAGGGGGCCCAATTGGCTACACCTTC. Translating it yields CASSLGGPIGYTF. Based on the CDR3 plus reference TRBV7-2 and TRBJ1-2, the full variable domain is GAGVSQSPSNKVTEKGKDVELRCDPISGHTALYWYRQSLGQGLEFLIYFQGNSAPDKSGLPSDRFSAERTGGSVSTLTIQRTQQEDSAVYLCASSLGGPIGYTFGSGTRLTVV.

This clone was picked up one time. The chain recombines TRBV29-1 with TRBJ1-2, with TRBD1 identical over 8 bases. The germline V gene encodes CDR1 SQVTM and CDR2 ANQGSEA. CDR3 length equals 13 residues. The J segment lost 2 bases and the V segment lost 7 bases, leaving 6 bases of the junction unmatched. CDR3 protein: CSGGTGDNYGYTF. The CDR3 DNA follows: TGCAGCGGGGGGACAGGTGACAACTATGGCTACACCTTC.

The chain couples TRBV27 to TRBJ1-2, with no clear D. Germline values: CDR1 MNHEY, CDR2 SMNVEV (reference sequence). CDR3 length equals 15 residues. Trimming took off 2 bases at V and 3 bases at J, with 13 bases between the two ends. CDR3 coding DNA: TGTGCCAGCAGTTTACCCCGGGGAAAAGACTATGGCTACACCTTC. Translation: CASSLPRGKDYGYTF.

The chain uses TRBV7-3 and TRBJ2-1; 8 bases map to TRBD2. The germline V gene encodes CDR1 SGHTA and CDR2 FQGTGA. CDR3 length: 18 residues. The V gene end was trimmed by 6 bases and the J gene end by 2 bases; junction bases not matched to a gene: 15. The CDR3 protein is CASSPTSSSAGAYNEQFF. In DNA form, the CDR3 reads TGTGCCAGCAGTCCGACTAGTTCCTCAGCGGGGGCCTACAATGAGCAGTTCTTC. Full variable domain (remainder filled in from reference TRBV7-3 and TRBJ2-1): GAGVSQTPSNKVTEKGKYVELRCDPISGHTALYWYRQSLGQGPEFLIYFQGTGAADDSGLPNDRFFAVRPEGSVSTLKIQRTERGDSAVYLCASSPTSSSAGAYNEQFFGPGTRLTVL.

As regards this clone: The same CDR3 can be traced to other DNA sequences in this sample. The J gene is TRBJ2-3, the V gene TRBV9, with 7 bases matching TRBD2. CDR3 length equals 15 residues. Unmatched junction bases numbered 5, after V lost 0 bases and J lost 4 bases. The germline V gene encodes CDR1 SGDLS and CDR2 YYNGEE. The CDR3 DNA sequence: TGTGCCAGCAGCGTAGGCGGCGGGGGTGCAGATACGCAGTATTTT. This gives the protein CASSVGGGGADTQYF.

V and J are TRBV5-1 and TRBJ1-1; possible D gene TRBD1, 5 bases. Trimming took 1 base from V and 1 from J, leaving 14 bases between them. The CDR3 consists of 16 residues. Per the germline V gene, CDR1 is SGHRS and CDR2 is YFSETQ. The CDR3 DNA reads TGCGCCAGCAGCTTGCTCCCGCAGGGCCAGAACACTGAAGCTTTCTTT. It translates to CASSLLPQGQNTEAFF.

About this clone itself: At the DNA level, this CDR3 is encoded by other sequences in the same sample as well. The CDR3 sequence: CASSRGGYGYTF. CDR3 nucleotides: TGTGCCAGCAGCCGGGGAGGATATGGCTACACCTTC. The gene calls are TRBV12-3 or TRBV12-4 and TRBJ1-2; D unclear. V lost 6 bases, J lost 5 bases, and 10 bases lay in between. The CDR3 contains 12 residues.

V is TRBV6-1 and J is TRBJ1-2; the D gene is possibly TRBD1 (6 bases). V lost 2 bases and J 8 bases, leaving 12 bases between the germline ends. CDR3 length: 13 residues. Looked up from germline, CDR1 is MNHNS and CDR2 is SASEGT. The CDR3 coding sequence is TGTGCCAGCAGTGAAAGTGTTGGGGGCGGCTACACCTTC. Its translation: CASSESVGGGYTF.

This chain uses TRBV11-2 with TRBJ2-4; the D gene is possibly TRBD2 (5 bases). This CDR3 region has 15 residues. V was shortened by 5 bases and J by 8 bases, with 19 bases between the two germline ends. Germline V gene sequence: CDR1 SGHAT, CDR2 FQNNGV. As DNA, the CDR3 is TGTGCCAGCAGCCCCGAGGGCAACCTGAAGGACATTCAGTACTTC. Amino acid sequence: CASSPEGNLKDIQYF. The entire variable domain, with the rest obtained from reference TRBV11-2 and TRBJ2-4, is as follows: EAGVAQSPRYKIIEKRQSVAFWCNPISGHATLYWYQQILGQGPKLLIQFQNNGVVDDSQLPKDRFSAERLKGVDSTLKIQPAKLEDSAVYLCASSPEGNLKDIQYFGAGTRLSVL.

This chain uses TRBV7-8 with TRBJ1-5; D possibly corresponds to TRBD1 (6 bases). V lost 5 bases and J lost 0, with 17 bases in between. The CDR3 has 17 residues. Germline V CDR1 and CDR2: SGHVS, FQNEAQ. The CDR3 sequence: CASSPPTGRHSNQPQHF. CDR3 bases: TGTGCCAGCAGCCCGCCTACAGGGAGACATAGCAATCAGCCCCAGCATTTT.